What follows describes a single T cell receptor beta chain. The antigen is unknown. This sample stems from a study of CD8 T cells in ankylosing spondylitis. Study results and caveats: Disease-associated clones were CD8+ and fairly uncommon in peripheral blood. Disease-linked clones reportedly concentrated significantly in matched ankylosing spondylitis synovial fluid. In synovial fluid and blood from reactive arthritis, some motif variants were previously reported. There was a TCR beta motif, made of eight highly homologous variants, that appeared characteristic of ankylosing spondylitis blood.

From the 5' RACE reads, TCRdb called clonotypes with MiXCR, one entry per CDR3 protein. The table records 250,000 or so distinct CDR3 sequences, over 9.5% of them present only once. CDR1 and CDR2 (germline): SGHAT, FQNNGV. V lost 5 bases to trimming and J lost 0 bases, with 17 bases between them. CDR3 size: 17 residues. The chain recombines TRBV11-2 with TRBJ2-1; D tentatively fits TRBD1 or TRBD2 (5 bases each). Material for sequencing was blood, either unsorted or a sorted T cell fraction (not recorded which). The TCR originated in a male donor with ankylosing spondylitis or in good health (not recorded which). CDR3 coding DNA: TGTGCCAGCAGCCCCGTGAGGGGTGACAGCTCCTACAATGAGCAGTTCTTC. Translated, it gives CASSPVRGDSSYNEQFF.